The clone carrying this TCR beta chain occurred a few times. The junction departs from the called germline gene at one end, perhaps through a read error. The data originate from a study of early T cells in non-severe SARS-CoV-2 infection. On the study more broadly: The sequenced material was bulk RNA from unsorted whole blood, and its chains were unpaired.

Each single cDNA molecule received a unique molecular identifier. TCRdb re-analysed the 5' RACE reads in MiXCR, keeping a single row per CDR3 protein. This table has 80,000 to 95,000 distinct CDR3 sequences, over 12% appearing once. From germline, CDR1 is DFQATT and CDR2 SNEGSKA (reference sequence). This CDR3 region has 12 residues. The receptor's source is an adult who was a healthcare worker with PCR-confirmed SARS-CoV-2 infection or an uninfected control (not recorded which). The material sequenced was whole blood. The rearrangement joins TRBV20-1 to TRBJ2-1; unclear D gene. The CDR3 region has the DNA TGCAGTGCTAGAGAGGGCCAGCTTGAGCTGTTCTTC. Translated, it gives CSAREGQLELFF.